These 16 T cell receptor beta chains share one sample of origin, sequenced in a study of T cells after yellow fever vaccination. TCRdb redid the calling of the 5' RACE reads with MiXCR, one entry per CDR3 protein. The sample comprises hundreds of thousands of distinct CDR3 sequences, approximately 13% of which are singletons, and more than 13% rests with the top ten. The source material was PBMCs, sampled on the day of the yellow fever booster vaccination. Receptor source: a man under 40 who received the YFV17D yellow fever vaccine.

The rearrangement joins TRBV5-1 to TRBJ2-6; a possible D gene is TRBD1 (6 bases). CDR1 is SGHRS and CDR2 is YFSETQ in the germline V gene. With 0 bases removed from V and 4 bases from J, the gap between germline ends came to 8 bases. This CDR3 comprises 15 residues. The CDR3 spells CASSLGTGGANVLTF. The CDR3 coding sequence is TGCGCCAGCAGCTTGGGAACAGGGGGGGCCAACGTCCTGACTTTC.

This clonotype occurred many times. This sequence joins TRBV5-5 and TRBJ2-3; no reliable D call. The CDR3 is 15 amino acids. Germline V gene sequence: CDR1 SGHKS, CDR2 YYEKEE (reference sequence). Between the trimmed V and J ends, which lost 0 bases and 3 bases, there was a span of 11 bases. DNA for the CDR3: TGTGCCAGCAGCTTGGTAATAGCCGGAACAGATACGCAGTATTTT. Its translation is CASSLVIAGTDTQYF. The full variable domain, completed using reference TRBV5-5 and TRBJ2-3, is DAGVTQSPTHLIKTRGQQVTLRCSPISGHKSVSWYQQVLGQGPQFIFQYYEKEERGRGNFPDRFSARQFPNYSSELNVNALLLGDSALYLCASSLVIAGTDTQYFGPGTRLTVL.

There are a few counts of this clonotype. The rearrangement joins TRBV20-1 to TRBJ2-7; the D is unclear. The length of the CDR3 is 13 residues. Germline V gene lookup returns CDR1 DFQATT and CDR2 SNEGSKA (reference sequence). The V end lost 2 bases, the J end lost 0 bases, and 8 bases lay between the germline ends. CDR3 nucleotide sequence: TGCAGTGCTAGATACGTGAGCTCCTACGAGCAGTACTTC. Protein: CSARYVSSYEQYF.

This clonotype was seen repeatedly, ten times or more. This rearrangement joins TRBV28 to TRBJ2-7; D unclear. The CDR3 sequence is 14 residues long. Germline CDR1 and CDR2: MDHEN and SYDVKM. Trimming left V 7 bases short and J 7 bases short, with 20 bases between. The CDR3 DNA sequence: TGTGCCAGCATTTCAGGCAGTTACCACTCGGAGCAGTACTTC. Its translation: CASISGSYHSEQYF.

The chain is built from TRBV15 and TRBJ2-7; 8 bases are a match to TRBD2. The CDR3 runs 14 residues. V trimming: 1 base; J trimming: 4 bases; junction bases outside the gene matches: 3. Germline-derived CDR1 and CDR2 are LNHNV and YYDKDF (reference sequence). The CDR3 sequence: CATSRAGGLYEQYF. In DNA form, the CDR3 reads TGTGCCACCAGCAGAGCGGGAGGGCTGTACGAGCAGTACTTC. Together with reference TRBV15 and TRBJ2-7, the CDR3 gives the full variable domain: DAMVIQNPRYQVTQFGKPVTLSCSQTLNHNVMYWYQQKSSQAPKLLFHYYDKDFNNEADTPDNFQSRRPNTSFCFLDIRSPGLGDTAMYLCATSRAGGLYEQYFGPGTRLTVT.

This clonotype was seen a handful of times. The CDR3 DNA sequence: TGTGCCAGCAGCCCTCGGCAGGTCGGGGCCAACGTCCTGACTTTC. It codes for CASSPRQVGANVLTF. The chain couples TRBV11-2 to TRBJ2-6; D not resolved. The germline CDR1 and CDR2 sequences are SGHAT and FQNNGV. The V end lost 5 bases, the J end lost 4 bases, and 12 bases lay between the germline ends. This CDR3 has 15 amino acids.

This chain links TRBV4-1 with TRBJ2-1; D uncertain. The V end lost 3 bases, the J end lost 6 bases, and 6 bases lay between the germline ends. The CDR3 length is 12 residues. The germline CDR1 and CDR2 sequences are MGHRA and YSYEKL. The CDR3 loop reads CASSQIANEQFF. The DNA of the CDR3 is TGCGCCAGCAGCCAGATTGCCAATGAGCAGTTCTTC.

The rearrangement links TRBV3-1 to TRBJ2-5, with 8 bases fitting TRBD2. Germline V gives CDR1 LGHDT, CDR2 YNNKEL (reference sequence). This CDR3 has 17 residues. Trimming took 0 bases from V and 5 from J; bases not matched to a gene: 11. CDR3 bases: TGTGCCAGCAGCCAAGACCGCTTAGCGGGGTCCGGGGAGACCCAGTACTTC. It translates to CASSQDRLAGSGETQYF.

The chain uses TRBV19 and TRBJ2-1, with 7 nucleotides matching TRBD2. V gave up 3 bases and J gave up 2 bases; unmatched junction bases: 1. The CDR3 spans 14 residues. Per germline, CDR1 LNHDA and CDR2 SQIVND (reference sequence). The CDR3 loop is CASSMRGTYNEQFF. The DNA for the CDR3 is TGTGCCAGTAGTATGCGGGGGACCTACAATGAGCAGTTCTTC.

This clonotype was detected a few times. The V and J genes are TRBV20-1 and TRBJ2-5; D might be TRBD2 (5 bases). CDR3 length: 14 amino acids. Germline V gene lookup returns CDR1 DFQATT and CDR2 SNEGSKA (reference sequence). V lost 5 bases to trimming and J lost 7 bases, with 20 bases between them. CDR3 sequence reads: CSAAGGAGVGTQYF. In DNA form, the CDR3 reads TGCAGTGCTGCCGGAGGTGCCGGGGTCGGGACCCAGTACTTC.

The chain combines TRBV20-1 with TRBJ2-2; 15 nucleotides line up with TRBD2. The ends lost 3 bases at V and 2 bases at J; junction bases unmatched: 4. The CDR3 has 17 amino acids. The germline V gene has CDR1 DFQATT and CDR2 SNEGSKA (reference sequence). The CDR3 spells CSASGLAGGPNTGELFF. The CDR3 DNA reads as TGCAGTGCTAGTGGACTAGCGGGAGGGCCCAACACCGGGGAGCTGTTTTTT.

The rearrangement joins TRBV5-1 to TRBJ2-7, with TRBD1 as a possible D gene (6 bases). Germline assignment: CDR1 SGHRS and CDR2 YFSETQ. V lost 4 bases and J 3 bases, leaving 17 bases between the germline ends. This CDR3 spans 15 amino acids. CDR3 DNA sequence: TGCGCCAGCAGCCTCGCGGCAGGGGAGCACTACGAGCAGTACTTC. Protein product: CASSLAAGEHYEQYF.

This clonotype has only a few counts. The rearrangement links TRBV7-8 to TRBJ2-1; 7 bases are shared with TRBD1. The germline gives CDR1 SGHVS, CDR2 FQNEAQ. The CDR3 sequence is 15 residues long. The junction had 7 bases not matched to a gene; V was cut back by 5 bases and J by 3 bases. The chain's CDR3 is CASSPRDRHYNEQFF. CDR3 in DNA: TGTGCCAGCAGCCCCCGGGACAGACACTACAATGAGCAGTTCTTC.

The chain is built from TRBV7-8 and TRBJ2-5; no definite D call. Germline V gene sequence: CDR1 SGHVS, CDR2 FQNEAQ. The CDR3 contains 15 residues. The V and J ends lost 4 bases and 1 base respectively, with 13 bases between them. CDR3 region: CASSSTVGSQETQYF. The CDR3 DNA reads TGTGCCAGCAGCTCTACCGTGGGCAGCCAAGAGACCCAGTACTTC.

This clonotype was seen at least ten times. The chain is built from TRBV4-2 and TRBJ2-1, with TRBD2 identical over 7 bases. Germline-derived CDR1 and CDR2 are LGHNA and YNFKEQ. The CDR3 consists of 17 residues. J was trimmed by 0 bases and V by 4 bases; bases with no gene match: 9. CDR3 protein: CASSRELATHSYNEQFF. The DNA for the CDR3 is TGTGCCAGCAGCCGAGAACTAGCGACTCACTCCTACAATGAGCAGTTCTTC.

This clonotype showed up many times. The V gene is TRBV12-3 or TRBV12-4, the J gene TRBJ2-1; the D gene is possibly TRBD2 (6 bases). CDR3 length: 17 residues. V was pared by 4 bases and J by 6 bases, with 22 bases between. In DNA, the CDR3 is TGTGCCAGCAGTTCAAGAACCCCGGGACTCCGGGCCAATGAGCAGTTCTTC. It codes for CASSSRTPGLRANEQFF.